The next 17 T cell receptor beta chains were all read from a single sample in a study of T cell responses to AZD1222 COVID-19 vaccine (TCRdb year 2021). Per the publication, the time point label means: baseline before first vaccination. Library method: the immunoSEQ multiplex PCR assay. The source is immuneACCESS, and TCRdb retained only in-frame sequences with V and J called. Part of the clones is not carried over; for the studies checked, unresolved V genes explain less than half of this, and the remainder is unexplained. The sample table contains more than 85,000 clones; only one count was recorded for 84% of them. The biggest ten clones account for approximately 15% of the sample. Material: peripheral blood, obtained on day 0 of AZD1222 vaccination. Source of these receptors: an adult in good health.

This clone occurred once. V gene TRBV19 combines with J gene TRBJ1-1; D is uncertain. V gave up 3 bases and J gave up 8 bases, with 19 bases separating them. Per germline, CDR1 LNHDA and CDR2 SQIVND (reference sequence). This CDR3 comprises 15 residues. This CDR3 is CASSMDVRQRVEAFF. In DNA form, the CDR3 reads TGTGCCAGTAGTATGGACGTCAGGCAGCGGGTAGAAGCTTTCTTT.

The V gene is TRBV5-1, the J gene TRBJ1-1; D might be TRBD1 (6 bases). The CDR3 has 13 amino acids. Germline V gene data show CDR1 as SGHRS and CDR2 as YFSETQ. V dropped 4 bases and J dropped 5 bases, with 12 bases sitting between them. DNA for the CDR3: TGCGCCAGCAGCGAACAGGGTCGGACTGAAGCTTTCTTT. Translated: CASSEQGRTEAFF.

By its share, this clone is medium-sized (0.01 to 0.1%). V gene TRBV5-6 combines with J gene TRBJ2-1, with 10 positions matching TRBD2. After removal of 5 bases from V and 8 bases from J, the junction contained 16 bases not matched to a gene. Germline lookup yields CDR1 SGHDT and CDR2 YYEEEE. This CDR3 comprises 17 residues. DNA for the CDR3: TGTGCCAGCAGGCAGGGGACTAGCGCGGTTTGGGGGGATGAGCAGTTCTTC. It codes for CASRQGTSAVWGDEQFF. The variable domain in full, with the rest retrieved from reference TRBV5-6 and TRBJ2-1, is DAGVTQSPTHLIKTRGQQVTLRCSPKSGHDTVSWYQQALGQGPQFIFQYYEEEERQRGNFPDRFSGHQFPNYSSELNVNALLLGDSALYLCASRQGTSAVWGDEQFFGPGTRLTVL.

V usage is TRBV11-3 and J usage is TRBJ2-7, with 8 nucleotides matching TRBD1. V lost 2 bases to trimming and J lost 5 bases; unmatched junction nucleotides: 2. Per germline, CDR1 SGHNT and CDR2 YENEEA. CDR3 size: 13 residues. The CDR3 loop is CASSLQGADEQYV. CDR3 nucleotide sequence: TGTGCCAGCAGCTTACAGGGGGCGGACGAGCAGTACGTC.

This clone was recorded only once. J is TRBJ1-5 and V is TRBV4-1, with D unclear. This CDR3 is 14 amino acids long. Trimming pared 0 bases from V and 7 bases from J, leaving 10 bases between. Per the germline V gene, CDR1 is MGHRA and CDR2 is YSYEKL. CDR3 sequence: CASSQDGSRQPQHF. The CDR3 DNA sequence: TGCGCCAGCAGCCAAGATGGGAGCCGGCAGCCCCAGCATTTT.

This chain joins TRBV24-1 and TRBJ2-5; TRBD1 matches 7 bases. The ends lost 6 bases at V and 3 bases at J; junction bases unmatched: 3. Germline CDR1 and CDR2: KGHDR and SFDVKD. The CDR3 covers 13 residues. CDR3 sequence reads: CATSRQGEETQYF. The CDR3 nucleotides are TGTGCCACCAGTCGACAGGGTGAAGAGACCCAGTACTTC.

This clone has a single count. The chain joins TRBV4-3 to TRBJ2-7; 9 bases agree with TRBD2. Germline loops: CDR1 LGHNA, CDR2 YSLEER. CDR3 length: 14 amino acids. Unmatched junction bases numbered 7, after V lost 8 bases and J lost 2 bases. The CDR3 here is CASARVAGAYEQYF. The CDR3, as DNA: TGCGCCAGCGCCCGGGTAGCGGGAGCCTACGAGCAGTACTTC.

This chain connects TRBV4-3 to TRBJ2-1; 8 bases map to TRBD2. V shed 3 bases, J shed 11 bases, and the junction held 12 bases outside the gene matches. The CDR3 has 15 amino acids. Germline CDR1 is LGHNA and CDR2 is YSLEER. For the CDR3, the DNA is TGCGCCAGCAGCCAGGAAGGGGGACTAGTGGGGCAGCAGTTCTTC. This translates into CASSQEGGLVGQQFF.

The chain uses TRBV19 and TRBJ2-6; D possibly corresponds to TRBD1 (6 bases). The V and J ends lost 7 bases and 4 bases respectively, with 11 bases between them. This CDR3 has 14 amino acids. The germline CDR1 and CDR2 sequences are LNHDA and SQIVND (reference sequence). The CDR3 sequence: CASNPQGGANVLTF. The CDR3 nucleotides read TGTGCCAGTAATCCCCAGGGGGGGGCCAACGTCCTGACTTTC.

The CDR3 nucleotides read TGTGCCAGCAGTTGGCTAGCGGGGGGGATGGATACGCAGTATTTT. Its protein is CASSWLAGGMDTQYF. The J gene is TRBJ2-3, the V gene TRBV2; 12 nucleotides line up with TRBD2. The CDR3 extends over 15 amino acids. The germline V gene encodes CDR1 SNHLY and CDR2 FYNNEI. The J segment lost 6 bases and the V segment lost 5 bases, leaving 6 bases of the junction unmatched.

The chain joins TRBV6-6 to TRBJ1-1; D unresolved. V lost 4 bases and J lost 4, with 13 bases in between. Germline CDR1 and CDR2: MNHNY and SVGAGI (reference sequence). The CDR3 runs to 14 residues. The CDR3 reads CASSSLGSVTEAFF. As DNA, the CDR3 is TGTGCCAGCAGTTCTCTTGGATCGGTCACTGAAGCTTTCTTT.

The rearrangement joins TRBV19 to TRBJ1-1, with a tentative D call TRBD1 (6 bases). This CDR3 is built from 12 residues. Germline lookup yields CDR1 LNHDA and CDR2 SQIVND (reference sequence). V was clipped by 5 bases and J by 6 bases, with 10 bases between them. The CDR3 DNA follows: TGTGCCAGTAGTGTACAGGGCTCTGAAGCTTTCTTT. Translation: CASSVQGSEAFF.

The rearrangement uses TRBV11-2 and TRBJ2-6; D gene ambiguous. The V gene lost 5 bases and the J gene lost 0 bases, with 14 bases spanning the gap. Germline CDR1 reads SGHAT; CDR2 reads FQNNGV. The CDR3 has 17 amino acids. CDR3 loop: CASSPYLLFSGANVLTF. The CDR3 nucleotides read TGTGCCAGCAGCCCATATTTACTTTTCTCTGGGGCCAACGTCCTGACTTTC. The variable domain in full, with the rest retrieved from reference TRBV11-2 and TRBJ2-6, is EAGVAQSPRYKIIEKRQSVAFWCNPISGHATLYWYQQILGQGPKLLIQFQNNGVVDDSQLPKDRFSAERLKGVDSTLKIQPAKLEDSAVYLCASSPYLLFSGANVLTFGAGSRLTVL.

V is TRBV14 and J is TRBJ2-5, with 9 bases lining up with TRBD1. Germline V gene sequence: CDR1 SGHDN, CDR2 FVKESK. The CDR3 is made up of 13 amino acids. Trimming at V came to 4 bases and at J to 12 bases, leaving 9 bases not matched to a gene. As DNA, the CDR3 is TGTGCCAGCAGCCTTCGAGGGGACAGGGTGAAGTACTTC. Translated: CASSLRGDRVKYF.

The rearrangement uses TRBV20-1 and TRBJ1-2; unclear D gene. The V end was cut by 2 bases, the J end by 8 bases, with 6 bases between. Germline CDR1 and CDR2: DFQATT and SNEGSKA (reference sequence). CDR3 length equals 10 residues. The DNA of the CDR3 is TGCAGTGCTAGATATGAGGGCTACACCTTC. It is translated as CSARYEGYTF.

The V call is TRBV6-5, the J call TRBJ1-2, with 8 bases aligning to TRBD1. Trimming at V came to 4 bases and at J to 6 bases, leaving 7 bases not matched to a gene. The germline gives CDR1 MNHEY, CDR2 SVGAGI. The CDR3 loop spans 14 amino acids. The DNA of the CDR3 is TGTGCCAGCAGTTCCGCCGACAGGGGAAATGGCTACACCTTC. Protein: CASSSADRGNGYTF.

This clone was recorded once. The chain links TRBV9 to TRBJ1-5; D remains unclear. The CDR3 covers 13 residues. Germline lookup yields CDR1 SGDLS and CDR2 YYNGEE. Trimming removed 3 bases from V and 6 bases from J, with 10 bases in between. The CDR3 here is CASSALPGQPQHF. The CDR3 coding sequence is TGTGCCAGCAGCGCCTTACCGGGTCAGCCCCAGCATTTT.